One and the same sample provided the 22 T cell receptor beta chains below, sequenced in a study of blood T cell repertoires in COVID-19 (dated by TCRdb to 2020 to 2021). The receptor library was made with the immunoSEQ multiplex PCR assay. The clones in this table, taken by TCRdb from immuneACCESS, are in-frame only. Not every clone is retained; where verified, under half of the shortfall comes from an unresolved V gene, and the cause of the rest is unknown. The sample table lists roughly 290,000 clones, around 85% of them with a count of one. The ten largest clones add up to around 4% of the sample. The sample was peripheral blood. The receptors stem from a woman between 50 and 59 years old with active or convalescent COVID-19.

CDR3 sequence reads: CASSSLDSGVYNEQFF. The CDR3 DNA is TGTGCCAGCAGCTCCTTGGATAGCGGAGTGTACAATGAGCAGTTCTTC. The chain is built from TRBV11-3 and TRBJ2-1; maybe TRBD2 (6 bases). The V end was cut by 4 bases, the J end by 4 bases, with 17 bases between. The germline gives CDR1 SGHNT, CDR2 YENEEA. This CDR3 region has 16 residues.

V gene TRBV2 combines with J gene TRBJ2-1; 12 bases line up with TRBD2. Trimming took 10 bases from V and 0 from J; bases not matched to a gene: 7. Germline V CDR1 and CDR2: SNHLY, FYNNEI. CDR3 length: 16 residues. The CDR3 here is CATGLAGRSSYNEQFF. The DNA for the CDR3 is TGTGCCACCGGACTAGCGGGAAGGAGCTCCTACAATGAGCAGTTCTTC.

The CDR3 loop is CASSFSLEAFF. The CDR3 DNA follows: TGTGCCAGCAGTTTTTCACTTGAAGCTTTCTTT. The chain employs TRBV12-3 or TRBV12-4 and TRBJ1-1; D gene uncertain. The CDR3 runs to 11 residues. V was trimmed by 3 bases and J by 7 bases, leaving 6 bases between them.

The chain recombines TRBV15 with TRBJ1-1; 10 bases fit TRBD1. V shed 5 bases and J 6 bases; nucleotides not matched to a gene: 15. The V gene's germline CDR1 is LNHNV and CDR2 YYDKDF (reference sequence). This CDR3 comprises 17 residues. CDR3 nucleotides: TGTGCCACCAGCGTTAGCCTCCCGGGACAGGGGACATCTGAAGCTTTCTTT. Its protein is CATSVSLPGQGTSEAFF.

The chain is built from TRBV7-9 and TRBJ1-1; D is uncertain. Trimming took 1 base from V and 3 from J, leaving 12 bases between them. Germline CDR1 SEHNR, CDR2 FQNEAQ (reference sequence). This CDR3 is built from 15 residues. The CDR3 is CASSLEGHRYTEAFF. Written as DNA, the CDR3 is TGTGCCAGCAGCTTAGAAGGTCACAGATACACTGAAGCTTTCTTT.

This sequence joins TRBV10-1 and TRBJ2-7, with 7 bases that match TRBD2. CDR1 and CDR2 from the germline V gene are WNHNN and SYGVQD (reference sequence). This CDR3 spans 16 amino acids. V gave up 0 bases and J gave up 3 bases; unmatched junction bases: 8. CDR3 sequence: CASSESMVLAFYEQYF. Written as DNA, the CDR3 is TGCGCCAGCAGTGAGTCGATGGTACTAGCGTTCTACGAGCAGTACTTC.

The sample holds one count of this clone. The genes are TRBV11-2 and TRBJ2-7, with a possible D match to TRBD1 (6 bases). V shed 6 bases and J shed 3 bases, with 12 bases lying between them. The germline CDR1 and CDR2 sequences are SGHAT and FQNNGV. CDR3 length: 13 amino acids. The DNA for the CDR3 is TGTGCCAGCAGGAGAGACAGGATCTACGAGCAGTACTTC. Translated: CASRRDRIYEQYF.

The V call is TRBV23-1, the J call TRBJ1-1; 8 nucleotides agree with TRBD1. TRBV23-1 has ORF status, its function being uncertain. J was trimmed by 0 bases and V by 0 bases; bases with no gene match: 6. CDR3 length: 17 amino acids. The CDR3 sequence: CASSQSRQGAVNTEAFF. The CDR3 nucleotides read TGCGCCAGCAGTCAATCGCGGCAGGGGGCGGTGAACACTGAAGCTTTCTTT.

The rearrangement uses TRBV7-6 and TRBJ2-2; D may be TRBD1 (5 bases). This CDR3 has 14 amino acids. Germline CDR1 SGHVS, CDR2 FNYEAQ. Trimming removed 1 base from V and 5 bases from J, with 8 bases in between. The CDR3, as DNA: TGTGCCAGCAGCTTAGAAGGGGATACCGGGGAGCTGTTTTTT. This sequence encodes CASSLEGDTGELFF.

The J gene is TRBJ2-7, the V gene TRBV7-2, with D tentatively TRBD1 (6 bases). Looked up from germline, CDR1 is SGHTA and CDR2 is FQGNSA. The CDR3 loop spans 13 amino acids. Between the trimmed V and J ends, which lost 3 bases and 3 bases, there was a span of 9 bases. In DNA form, the CDR3 reads TGTGCCAGCAGCTTGAAACAGGGCTACGAGCAGTACTTC. Translation: CASSLKQGYEQYF.

The chain uses TRBV14 and TRBJ1-4; weak D call: TRBD1 (5 bases). Trimming took off 11 bases at V and 0 bases at J, with 16 bases between the two ends. CDR1 and CDR2 from the germline V gene are SGHDN and FVKESK. This CDR3 contains 15 residues. CDR3 sequence (DNA): TGTGCCGTACAGGCCTTTCCCCCAACTAATGAAAAACTGTTTTTT. It translates to CAVQAFPPTNEKLFF. The full variable domain, with the rest looked up from reference TRBV14 and TRBJ1-4, is EAGVTQFPSHSVIEKGQTVTLRCDPISGHDNLYWYRRVMGKEIKFLLHFVKESKQDESGMPNNRFLAERTGGTYSTLKVQPAELEDSGVYFCAVQAFPPTNEKLFFGSGTQLSVL.

In its sample, this clone was seen a few times. The chain links TRBV19 to TRBJ1-5; D is possibly TRBD1 (5 bases). V dropped 5 bases and J dropped 4 bases, with 12 bases sitting between them. This CDR3 region has 14 residues. Germline CDR1 reads LNHDA; CDR2 reads SQIVND (reference sequence). The CDR3 protein is CASSLFHRNQPQHF. The DNA for the CDR3 is TGTGCCAGTAGTTTGTTTCACAGGAATCAGCCCCAGCATTTT.

This clone has only one observation. This chain joins TRBV7-9 and TRBJ1-1; D call uncertain. The CDR3 extends over 13 amino acids. The V gene's germline CDR1 is SEHNR and CDR2 FQNEAQ (reference sequence). The germline V and J ends were trimmed by 7 bases and 0 bases, with 9 bases remaining between them. The CDR3 loop reads CASTFTVNTEAFF. CDR3 in DNA: TGTGCCAGCACCTTTACAGTGAACACTGAAGCTTTCTTT. The full variable domain, completed using reference TRBV7-9 and TRBJ1-1, is DTGVSQNPRHKITKRGQNVTFRCDPISEHNRLYWYRQTLGQGPEFLTYFQNEAQLEKSRLLSDRFSAERPKGSFSTLEIQRTEQGDSAMYLCASTFTVNTEAFFGQGTRLTVV.

CDR3 in DNA: TGCGCCAGCAGCCCCCTGGGCCGGAACACTGAAGCTTTCTTT. Its translation: CASSPLGRNTEAFF. V and J are TRBV5-1 and TRBJ1-1; the D is unclear. CDR3 length equals 14 residues. Trimming pared 4 bases from V and 1 base from J, leaving 11 bases between. The germline gives CDR1 SGHRS, CDR2 YFSETQ.

The chain is built from TRBV5-4 and TRBJ1-2, with 7 bases identical to TRBD1. CDR1 is SGHNT and CDR2 is YYREEE in the germline V gene (reference sequence). With 4 bases clipped from V and 4 bases from J, the junction kept 7 bases outside the gene matches. This CDR3 contains 14 residues. The CDR3 coding sequence is TGTGCCAGCAGCGCTACAGGGGAGGCCTATGGCTACACCTTC. This encodes CASSATGEAYGYTF.

The CDR3 loop is CASSAGLAGGYEQYF. The CDR3 region has the DNA TGTGCCAGCAGCGCGGGACTAGCGGGAGGGTACGAGCAGTACTTC. The V and J genes are TRBV5-4 and TRBJ2-7, with TRBD2 matching 16 bases. Germline CDR1 reads SGHNT; CDR2 reads YYREEE (reference sequence). CDR3 length: 15 residues. V was clipped by 4 bases and J by 4 bases; unmatched bases: 2.

This clone appeared once. The chain recombines TRBV5-1 with TRBJ2-2; 10 nucleotides match TRBD1. The CDR3 loop spans 14 amino acids. Germline CDR1 and CDR2: SGHRS and YFSETQ. V trimming: 9 bases; J trimming: 6 bases; junction bases outside the gene matches: 8. CDR3 in amino acids: CATGQGDGSGELFF. CDR3 coding DNA: TGCGCCACCGGACAGGGGGACGGGTCCGGGGAGCTGTTTTTT.

This chain uses TRBV4-2 with TRBJ2-3; 7 bases fit TRBD2. The CDR3 spans 15 residues. In germline, CDR1 is LGHNA, CDR2 YNFKEQ. With 5 bases clipped from V and 2 bases from J, the junction kept 7 bases outside the gene matches. The chain's CDR3 is CASSEPGTTTDTQYF. DNA of the CDR3: TGTGCCAGCAGCGAACCGGGGACTACCACAGATACGCAGTATTTT.

This clone was counted a few times. This chain uses TRBV6-5 with TRBJ2-5; a weak D match, TRBD2 (5 bases). V was shortened by 0 bases and J by 1 base, with 6 bases between the two germline ends. The CDR3 is 14 residues long. Germline assignment: CDR1 MNHEY and CDR2 SVGAGI. The CDR3 sequence: CASSYSRGQETQYF. CDR3 DNA: TGTGCCAGCAGTTACTCTCGGGGCCAAGAGACCCAGTACTTC.

V and J are TRBV11-2 and TRBJ1-6; maybe TRBD1 (5 bases). V lost 0 bases and J lost 10, with 10 bases in between. The CDR3 has 14 amino acids. Per germline, CDR1 SGHAT and CDR2 FQNNGV. The CDR3 nucleotides read TGTGCCAGCAGCTTAGATGGGGGGATCTCACCCCTCCACTTT. Protein: CASSLDGGISPLHF.

This clone was counted a few times. The V call is TRBV18, the J call TRBJ1-6, with a possible D match to TRBD1 (5 bases). Trimming cost V 5 bases and J 8 bases, with 19 bases left between them. This CDR3 region has 16 residues. The germline V gene has CDR1 KGHSH and CDR2 LQKENI. The CDR3 DNA reads as TGTGCCAGCTCATCCGTCGGGGGGGTCGCGGATTCACCCCTCCACTTT. This gives the protein CASSSVGGVADSPLHF.

This chain joins TRBV2 and TRBJ1-5; D may be TRBD1 (5 bases). With 5 bases removed from V and 4 bases from J, the gap between germline ends came to 12 bases. This CDR3 is built from 14 residues. Germline-derived CDR1 and CDR2 are SNHLY and FYNNEI. This CDR3 is CASSRRDLNQPQHF. The CDR3 nucleotides read TGTGCCAGCAGTAGGAGGGACCTAAATCAGCCCCAGCATTTT.